These T cell receptor beta chains were read from a single sample in a study of cytomegalovirus exposure and HLA in healthy donors. TCRdb's table, derived via immunoSEQ multiplex PCR, lists solely in-frame clones and lacks some. The sample holds 65,000 to 75,000 clones, approximately 95% seen once. Sample: PBMCs. The receptors shown here come from a man younger than 35 in good health and CMV-seropositive. CDR3s include the opening cysteine and the closing phenylalanine or tryptophan. The D gene is left open where the match is weak. The size of a clone is reported for some rows only, either as once, few or many, or as a class for expanded clones.

NA | NA | TRBJ2-1 | TRBV7-7 | CASSPRYGAGNEQFF | TGTGCTAGCAGCCCCCGATATGGGGCGGGGAATGAGCAGTTCTTC
NA | NA | TRBJ2-2 | TRBV5-5 | CASSAIRGPTSTGELFF | TGTGCCAGCAGCGCGATTAGAGGGCCGACCTCCACCGGGGAGCTGTTTTTT
NA | TRBD2 | TRBJ2-5 | TRBV5-4 | CASRGGRNQETQYF | TGTGCCAGCAGGGGAGGGCGGAACCAAGAGACCCAGTACTTC
NA | TRBD1 | TRBJ1-2 | TRBV6-5 | CASTGGGGYTF | TGTGCCAGCACTGGAGGGGGCGGCTACACCTTC
NA | NA | TRBJ1-5 | TRBV10-1 | CASSELLGQPQHF | TGCGCCAGCAGTGAACTCCTTGGTCAGCCCCAGCATTTT
once | NA | TRBJ1-2 | TRBV28 | CASRDRYHYGYTF | TGTGCCAGCAGAGACAGGTATCACTATGGCTACACCTTC
NA | NA | TRBJ2-5 | TRBV15 | CATSREQTGRGETQYF | TGTGCCACCAGCAGAGAGCAAACAGGGAGGGGAGAGACCCAGTACTTC
NA | TRBD2 | TRBJ2-7 | TRBV28 | CASSLSASGGSYEQYF | TGTGCCAGCAGTTTAAGCGCTAGCGGGGGGAGTTACGAGCAGTACTTC
NA | NA | TRBJ1-4 | TRBV27 | CAPPVTEPGYLANEKLFF | TGTGCCCCTCCCGTCACAGAGCCAGGGTATTTGGCTAATGAAAAACTGTTTTTT
NA | TRBD2 | TRBJ2-1 | TRBV10-1 | CASSESLAGGYNEQFF | TGCGCCAGCAGTGAGTCACTAGCGGGAGGCTACAATGAGCAGTTCTTC
NA | TRBD1 | TRBJ2-7 | TRBV6-1 | CASSEEGTGSYEQYF | TGTGCCAGCAGTGAAGAGGGGACAGGCTCCTACGAGCAGTACTTC
NA | TRBD2 | TRBJ2-7 | TRBV11-2 | CASSLLAGQQYF | TGTGCCAGCAGCTTACTAGCGGGACAGCAGTACTTC
NA | NA | TRBJ1-5 | TRBV30 | CAWSYPWNQPQHF | TGTGCCTGGAGCTACCCTTGGAATCAGCCCCAGCATTTT
NA | TRBD2 | TRBJ2-7 | TRBV29-1 | CSVAPSLSGSGEQYF | TGCAGCGTTGCTCCTTCCCTTAGCGGGAGTGGCGAGCAGTACTTC